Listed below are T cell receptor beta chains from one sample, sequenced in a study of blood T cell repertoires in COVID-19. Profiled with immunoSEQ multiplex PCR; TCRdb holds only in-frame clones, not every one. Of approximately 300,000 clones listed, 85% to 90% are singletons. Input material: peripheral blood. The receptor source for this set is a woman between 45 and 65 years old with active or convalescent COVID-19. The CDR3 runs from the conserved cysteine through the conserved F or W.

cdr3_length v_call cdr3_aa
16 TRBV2 CASSVSAGMANSPLHF
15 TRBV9 CASSVDGADSYGYTF
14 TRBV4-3 CASSQTGAPGELFF
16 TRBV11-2 CASSSSRTSGRQEQYF
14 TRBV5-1 CASSQGGQLYEQYF
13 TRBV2 CASRSDTAYEQYF
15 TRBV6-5 CASSYTGETNEKLFF
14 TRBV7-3 CASSLGTGGSEQYF
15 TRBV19 CASSTQVFGTGELFF
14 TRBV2 CASSLAGDTDTQYF
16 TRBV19 CASSSQWGGGNSPLHF
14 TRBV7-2 CASSRQVRDEKLFF
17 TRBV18 CASSPLTGIATNEKLFF
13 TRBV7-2 CASSLEENQPQHF
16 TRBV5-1 CASSLAPSGLGETQYF
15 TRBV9 CASSVASGIQNTIYF
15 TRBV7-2 CASSGRSFDGSPLHF
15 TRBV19 CASSISGQGIEEAFF
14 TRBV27 CASSLSGGNYGYTF
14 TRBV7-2 CASSTATGSYEQYF
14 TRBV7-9 CASSPSWSYNEQFF
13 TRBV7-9 CASSFLYQETQYF
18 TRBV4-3 CASSQDRVTALRFTGYTF
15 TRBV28 CASSLAGEGSSPLHF
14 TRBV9 CASSPTGPNYGYTF
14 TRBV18 CASSPDGQNYGYTF
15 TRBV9 CASSVDQGLNYGYTF
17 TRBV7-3 CASSLNPGGASTDTQYF
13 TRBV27 CASSFWGSDTQYF
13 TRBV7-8 CASSLGEKDRQIF
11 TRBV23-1 CASSQEGELFF
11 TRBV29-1 CSVKLGGEQFF
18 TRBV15 CATSRVVGGLRPNQPQHF
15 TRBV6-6 CASSDPGTGGYEQYF
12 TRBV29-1 CSVEDDTVGYTF
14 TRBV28 CASSLAGGSGELFF